The 29 T cell receptor beta chains given below trace back to one sample, sequenced in a study of T cell changes during pregnancy in multiple sclerosis. The protocol was immunoSEQ multiplex PCR, while the TCRdb copy is restricted to in-frame clones and leaves out a portion. The repertoire includes some 41,000 clones, about 94% of them detected once, and 6.5% to 9.5% sits in the top ten. This sample comprised CD8+ T cells from peripheral blood mononuclear cells, obtained in the third trimester of pregnancy. The receptor set was obtained from a female donor with multiple sclerosis, enrolled in a pregnancy study.

For the CDR3, the DNA is TGCGCCAGCAGCCAAGATCCCCTTACGATGACACAGGGCAGGAGCACTGAAGCTTTCTTT. It translates to CASSQDPLTMTQGRSTEAFF. The J gene is TRBJ1-1, the V gene TRBV4-1; TRBD1 might be the D (6 bases). Germline-derived CDR1 and CDR2 are MGHRA and YSYEKL. V dropped 0 bases and J dropped 4 bases, with 27 bases sitting between them. CDR3 length equals 20 residues.

Here the CDR3 reads CASSHSSGGELFF. The CDR3 DNA reads TGTGCCAGCAGTCATTCCTCAGGCGGGGAGCTGTTTTTT. This chain links TRBV6-5 with TRBJ2-2; D unresolved. The V and J ends lost 5 bases and 7 bases respectively, with 11 bases between them. Germline loops: CDR1 MNHEY, CDR2 SVGAGI. The CDR3 runs to 13 residues.

The chain recombines TRBV4-2 with TRBJ1-1; D uncertain. This CDR3 has 12 residues. The V gene's germline CDR1 is LGHNA and CDR2 YNFKEQ. Trimming pared 3 bases from V and 3 bases from J, leaving 5 bases between. DNA for the CDR3: TGTGCCAGCAGCCACGGGTACACTGAAGCTTTCTTT. It is translated as CASSHGYTEAFF.

This clone was picked up one time. V and J are TRBV4-1 and TRBJ1-1; 8 bases match TRBD1. This CDR3 has 14 amino acids. The trim removed 4 bases at V and 4 bases at J, leaving 5 bases unmatched. Germline CDR1 reads MGHRA; CDR2 reads YSYEKL. The DNA of the CDR3 is TGCGCCAGCAGCCCGACGGACAGGGTCACTGAAGCTTTCTTT. Encoded protein: CASSPTDRVTEAFF.

J is TRBJ2-7 and V is TRBV30, with TRBD2 matching over 8 bases. The CDR3 spans 14 residues. CDR1 is GTSNPN and CDR2 is SVGIG in the germline V gene (reference sequence). Unmatched junction bases numbered 13, after V lost 7 bases and J lost 5 bases. The chain's CDR3 is CALTGTRVPNEQYF. The CDR3 bases are TGTGCCTTGACCGGGACTAGAGTCCCCAACGAGCAGTACTTC.

This chain connects TRBV7-2 to TRBJ1-1, with D possibly being TRBD1 (5 bases). V was shortened by 5 bases and J by 4 bases, with 20 bases between the two germline ends. Germline CDR1 reads SGHTA; CDR2 reads FQGNSA. The CDR3 sequence is 16 residues long. The CDR3 bases are TGTGCCAGCAGCCTCTTTTTAGCAGGGCTTAGCACTGAAGCTTTCTTT. It specifies CASSLFLAGLSTEAFF.

The V gene is TRBV4-3, the J gene TRBJ2-7; possibly TRBD2 for D (6 bases). CDR1 and CDR2 (germline): LGHNA, YSLEER. Trimming took 4 bases from V and 4 from J, leaving 14 bases between them. This CDR3 comprises 14 residues. In nucleotides, the CDR3 is TGCGCCAGCAGCCCAGCGGAGGGGAGGTACGAGCAGTACTTC. Translated, it gives CASSPAEGRYEQYF.

The gene calls are TRBV19 and TRBJ2-7, with D unclear. V was trimmed by 10 bases and J by 2 bases, leaving 12 bases between them. This CDR3 is 12 amino acids long. Germline V CDR1 and CDR2: LNHDA, SQIVND (reference sequence). The CDR3 reads CATTGSTYEQYF. For the CDR3, the DNA is TGTGCCACCACCGGGTCAACCTACGAGCAGTACTTC.

The chain couples TRBV7-8 to TRBJ1-1; tentatively, D is TRBD1 (5 bases). V was pared by 2 bases and J by 3 bases, with 13 bases between. The germline gives CDR1 SGHVS, CDR2 FQNEAQ. The CDR3 sequence is 15 residues long. The CDR3 nucleotides read TGTGCCAGCAGCTTAAACCCGGGACTATACACTGAAGCTTTCTTT. Its translation: CASSLNPGLYTEAFF.

The chain has TRBV19 and TRBJ2-2, with TRBD1 matching 9 bases. The trim removed 6 bases at V and 0 bases at J, leaving 8 bases unmatched. The CDR3 has 17 amino acids. Looked up from germline, CDR1 is LNHDA and CDR2 is SQIVND (reference sequence). The CDR3 region is CASSPGTGPSNTGELFF. CDR3 sequence (DNA): TGTGCCAGTAGCCCTGGGACAGGGCCTTCGAACACCGGGGAGCTGTTTTTT.

The gene calls are TRBV2 and TRBJ2-1; TRBD2 aligns across 11 bases. V was pared by 2 bases and J by 0 bases, with 6 bases of the junction left unmatched. Germline lookup yields CDR1 SNHLY and CDR2 FYNNEI. This CDR3 comprises 18 residues. CDR3 sequence (DNA): TGTGCCAGCAGTGAATTACTAGCGGGAGACCCCTCCTACAATGAGCAGTTCTTC. It is translated as CASSELLAGDPSYNEQFF.

This chain connects TRBV4-2 to TRBJ2-7, with D maybe TRBD2 (5 bases). Trimming shortened V by 2 bases and J by 3 bases, and 14 bases separated the two germline ends. Germline assignment: CDR1 LGHNA and CDR2 YNFKEQ. CDR3 size: 15 residues. The chain's CDR3 is CASSQLLGEGYEQYF. CDR3 nucleotides: TGTGCCAGCAGCCAACTCCTGGGAGAGGGCTACGAGCAGTACTTC.

The chain links TRBV2 to TRBJ2-2; D unclear. CDR1 and CDR2 (germline): SNHLY, FYNNEI. The V end was cut by 3 bases, the J end by 7 bases, with 9 bases between. The length of the CDR3 is 13 residues. The CDR3 DNA reads as TGTGCCAGCAGTGAGCTAGTTGGCGGGGAGCTGTTTTTT. This codes for CASSELVGGELFF.

In this sample, this clone turned up once. The chain has TRBV2 and TRBJ2-7; 8 bases line up with TRBD2. The CDR3 extends over 14 amino acids. Germline assignment: CDR1 SNHLY and CDR2 FYNNEI. J was trimmed by 3 bases and V by 8 bases; bases with no gene match: 9. This CDR3 reads CASLPGLVSYEQYF. CDR3 in DNA: TGTGCCAGCCTCCCGGGACTAGTTAGCTACGAGCAGTACTTC.

The chain links TRBV19 to TRBJ2-2; a weak D match, TRBD1 (6 bases). The V end was cut by 5 bases, the J end by 1 base, with 14 bases between. This CDR3 region has 16 residues. Germline V CDR1 and CDR2: LNHDA, SQIVND (reference sequence). In DNA form, the CDR3 reads TGTGCCAGTAGTCCCTCGAGGGGACAGAACACCGGGGAGCTGTTTTTT. Translation: CASSPSRGQNTGELFF. Together with reference TRBV19 and TRBJ2-2, the CDR3 gives the full variable domain: DGGITQSPKYLFRKEGQNVTLSCEQNLNHDAMYWYRQDPGQGLRLIYYSQIVNDFQKGDIAEGYSVSREKKESFPLTVTSAQKNPTAFYLCASSPSRGQNTGELFFGEGSRLTVL.

V is TRBV19 and J is TRBJ2-6, with no clear D. The CDR3 extends over 16 amino acids. V was clipped by 6 bases and J by 0 bases, with 12 bases between them. Germline V gives CDR1 LNHDA, CDR2 SQIVND (reference sequence). For the CDR3, the DNA is TGTGCCAGTAGCCAATTAGCCCTCTCTGGGGCCAACGTCCTGACTTTC. This translates into CASSQLALSGANVLTF.

The chain recombines TRBV27 with TRBJ2-5; D not certain. The CDR3 is 13 residues long. Between the trimmed V and J ends, which lost 4 bases and 2 bases, there was a span of 8 bases. Germline CDR1 and CDR2: MNHEY and SMNVEV (reference sequence). The DNA for the CDR3 is TGTGCCAGCAGTTCACAGCCTCAAGAGACCCAGTACTTC. It translates to CASSSQPQETQYF.

The chain is built from TRBV7-8 and TRBJ2-1; 12 bases agree with TRBD2. This CDR3 spans 19 amino acids. With 0 bases clipped from V and 9 bases from J, the junction kept 15 bases outside the gene matches. Germline V gene lookup returns CDR1 SGHVS and CDR2 FQNEAQ. CDR3 nucleotides: TGTGCCAGCAGCTTAGCGGCTAGCGGGAGGGCCGGGGTGTCAAGTGAGCAGTTCTTC. Translating gives CASSLAASGRAGVSSEQFF.

The chain couples TRBV21-1 to TRBJ2-7; the table's D call, TRBD2, was not checked against the DNA. TRBV21-1 is reported as a pseudogene. The CDR3 consists of 18 residues. The CDR3 DNA reads TGTGCCAGCAGCAAAGGGAGGCCGGGCCAACAGGGAGGGAGCGAGCAGTACTTC. Its translation: CASSKGRPGQQGGSEQYF.

V usage is TRBV28 and J usage is TRBJ2-7, with D possibly matching TRBD2 (6 bases). The V gene lost 5 bases and the J gene lost 5 bases, with 10 bases spanning the gap. Germline V gene data show CDR1 as MDHEN and CDR2 as SYDVKM. The CDR3 is 12 residues long. The CDR3 region has the DNA TGTGCCAGCAGTCCTTCGGGGGACGAGCAGTACTTC. As protein: CASSPSGDEQYF.

The genes are TRBV7-2 and TRBJ2-7; 10 bases agree with TRBD2. The CDR3 is made up of 18 amino acids. With V trimmed by 1 base and J by 4 bases, 13 bases remained unmatched. CDR1 is SGHTA and CDR2 is FQGNSA in the germline V gene. The CDR3 DNA sequence: TGTGCCAGCAGCTTAGTTGTTGGGCTAGCGGGAGAAGGGTACGAGCAGTACTTC. This translates into CASSLVVGLAGEGYEQYF. Full variable domain (rest looked up from reference TRBV7-2 and TRBJ2-7): GAGVSQSPSNKVTEKGKDVELRCDPISGHTALYWYRQSLGQGLEFLIYFQGNSAPDKSGLPSDRFSAERTGGSVSTLTIQRTQQEDSAVYLCASSLVVGLAGEGYEQYFGPGTRLTVT.

This clone was seen once. This sequence joins TRBV9 and TRBJ2-7; 7 bases align to TRBD2. CDR1 and CDR2 (germline): SGDLS, YYNGEE. The CDR3 covers 15 residues. Trimming cost V 0 bases and J 7 bases; bases outside gene matches: 10. CDR3: CASSVDGRTSAEQYF. CDR3 DNA sequence: TGTGCCAGCAGCGTAGATGGGCGAACTAGCGCAGAGCAGTACTTC.

The chain couples TRBV9 to TRBJ2-7, with 10 positions matching TRBD1. The CDR3 is made up of 15 amino acids. CDR1 and CDR2 from the germline V gene are SGDLS and YYNGEE. The V gene end was trimmed by 3 bases and the J gene end by 0 bases; junction bases not matched to a gene: 3. CDR3 sequence: CASSATGGASYEQYF. The CDR3 DNA follows: TGTGCCAGCAGCGCGACAGGGGGCGCCTCCTACGAGCAGTACTTC.

The chain carries TRBV7-6 and TRBJ2-3; 9 positions agree with TRBD1. Trimming removed 1 base from V and 4 bases from J; junction bases left unmatched: 9. CDR1 is SGHVS and CDR2 is FNYEAQ in the germline V gene. The CDR3 consists of 17 residues. The CDR3 DNA reads TGTGCCAGCAGCTTAGATATAGGACAGGGGCCAGCAGATACGCAGTATTTT. It specifies CASSLDIGQGPADTQYF.

The rearrangement links TRBV27 to TRBJ2-5; TRBD1 agrees at 9 bases. V shed 2 bases and J 1 base; nucleotides not matched to a gene: 2. The CDR3 has 15 amino acids. Germline assignment: CDR1 MNHEY and CDR2 SMNVEV (reference sequence). CDR3 coding DNA: TGTGCCAGCAGTTTAGCGACAGGGGGCCAAGAGACCCAGTACTTC. Its protein product is CASSLATGGQETQYF.

The J gene is TRBJ2-3, the V gene TRBV7-6; no reliable D call. Trimming cost V 5 bases and J 2 bases, with 11 bases left between them. The CDR3 extends over 14 amino acids. Germline V gives CDR1 SGHVS, CDR2 FNYEAQ. CDR3 DNA sequence: TGTGCCAGCAGCGACTCGTCGTCCACAGATACGCAGTATTTT. Translated: CASSDSSSTDTQYF.

The chain couples TRBV2 to TRBJ2-7; the D is unclear. Germline lookup yields CDR1 SNHLY and CDR2 FYNNEI. The CDR3 contains 13 residues. The V gene lost 2 bases and the J gene lost 1 base, with 6 bases spanning the gap. The CDR3 DNA is TGTGCCAGCAGTGAAATCCCGTCCTACGAGCAGTACTTC. Protein: CASSEIPSYEQYF.

The rearrangement uses TRBV7-9 and TRBJ2-5; 8 positions agree with TRBD2. The germline V gene encodes CDR1 SEHNR and CDR2 FQNEAQ (reference sequence). V lost 4 bases to trimming and J lost 4 bases; unmatched junction nucleotides: 14. The CDR3 contains 17 residues. The CDR3 nucleotides read TGTGCCAGCAGCTCCAAGGGGTTAGCGGGATTCGCAGAGACCCAGTACTTC. This encodes CASSSKGLAGFAETQYF.

This chain connects TRBV7-9 to TRBJ2-1; D is undetermined. The CDR3 runs 17 residues. Looked up from germline, CDR1 is SEHNR and CDR2 is FQNEAQ (reference sequence). Trimming left V 4 bases short and J 8 bases short, with 24 bases between. CDR3 sequence reads: CASSSESPARNEYEQFF. CDR3 bases: TGTGCCAGCAGCTCCGAATCCCCCGCTAGAAATGAGTATGAGCAGTTCTTC. The full variable domain, rest sourced from reference TRBV7-9 and TRBJ2-1, is DTGVSQNPRHKITKRGQNVTFRCDPISEHNRLYWYRQTLGQGPEFLTYFQNEAQLEKSRLLSDRFSAERPKGSFSTLEIQRTEQGDSAMYLCASSSESPARNEYEQFFGPGTRLTVL.